The clone carrying this T cell receptor (beta chain) was recorded many times. These data belong to a study of T-cell reconstitution after alpha-beta-depleted transplantation in children. The CDR3 consists of 13 residues. V was pared by 1 base and J by 2 bases, with 3 bases between. Per germline, CDR1 MGHRA and CDR2 YSYEKL. The TCRbeta library was prepared with unique molecular identifiers. TCRdb itself ran the PCR reads through MiXCR, one entry per CDR3 protein. The sample comprises approximately 240,000 distinct CDR3 sequences, around 8.9% of which are singletons, and 5% to 6% rests with the top ten.

This receptor was obtained from a human donor who donated a stem cell graft to a child with SCID. J is TRBJ1-3 and V is TRBV4-1; the D is unclear. The source was PBMCs from the stem cell graft donor, collected from the stem cell graft. This CDR3 is CASSQATGNTIYF. The CDR3 nucleotides read TGCGCCAGCAGCCAAGCTACTGGAAACACCATATATTTT.